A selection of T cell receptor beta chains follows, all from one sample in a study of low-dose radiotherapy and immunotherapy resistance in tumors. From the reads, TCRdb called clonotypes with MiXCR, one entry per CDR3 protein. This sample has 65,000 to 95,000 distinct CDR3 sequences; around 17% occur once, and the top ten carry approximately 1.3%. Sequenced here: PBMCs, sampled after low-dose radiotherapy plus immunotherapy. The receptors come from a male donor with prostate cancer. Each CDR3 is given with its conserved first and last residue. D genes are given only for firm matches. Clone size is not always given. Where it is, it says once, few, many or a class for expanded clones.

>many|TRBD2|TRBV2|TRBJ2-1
CASSEGLAGSSSEQFF
TGTGCCAGCAGTGAAGGCCTAGCGGGGAGCTCTAGTGAGCAGTTCTTC
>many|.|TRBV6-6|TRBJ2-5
CASSYSSGLGQYF
TGTGCCAGCAGTTACTCGTCAGGGCTCGGCCAGTACTTC
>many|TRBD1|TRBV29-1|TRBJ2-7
CSVEDQDRGPEQYF
TGCAGCGTTGAAGATCAGGACAGGGGGCCTGAGCAGTACTTC
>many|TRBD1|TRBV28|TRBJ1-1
CASRTRGRWEAFF
TGTGCCAGCAGGACCAGGGGGCGCTGGGAAGCTTTCTTT
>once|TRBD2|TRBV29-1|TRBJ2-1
CSGGLAGATSYNEQFF
TGCAGCGGTGGACTAGCGGGAGCTACCTCCTACAATGAGCAGTTCTTC
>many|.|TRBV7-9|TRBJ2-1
CASSSSWSSYNEQFF
TGTGCCAGCAGCTCGTCTTGGAGCTCCTACAATGAGCAGTTCTTC
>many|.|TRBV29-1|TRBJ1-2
CSVGGLHWDTF
TGCAGCGTTGGAGGTTTACACTGGGACACCTTC
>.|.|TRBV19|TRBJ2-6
CASCNSGANVLTF
TGTGCCAGTTGTAACTCTGGGGCCAACGTCCTGACTTTC
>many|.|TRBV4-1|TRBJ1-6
CASSQEPGKSYNSPLHF
TGCGCCAGCAGCCAAGAACCAGGGAAGAGTTATAATTCACCCCTCCACTTT
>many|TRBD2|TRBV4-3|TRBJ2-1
CASSRLAGLLDEQFF
TGCGCCAGCAGCAGACTAGCGGGGCTTTTGGATGAGCAGTTCTTC
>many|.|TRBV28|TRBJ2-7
CASSLPGNYEQYF
TGTGCCAGCAGTTTGCCGGGTAACTACGAGCAGTACTTC
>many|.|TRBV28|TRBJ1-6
CASSGIGNNSPLHF
TGTGCCAGCAGCGGTATTGGGAATAATTCACCCCTCCACTTT
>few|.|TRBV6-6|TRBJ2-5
CASRVSGTSETQYF
TGTGCCAGCAGAGTTAGCGGAACATCGGAGACCCAGTACTTC
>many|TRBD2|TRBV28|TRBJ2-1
CASSLPGGRFNEQFF
TGTGCCAGCAGTCTCCCGGGAGGACGTTTCAATGAGCAGTTCTTC
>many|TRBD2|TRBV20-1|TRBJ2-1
CSASPGLPRRSEQFF
TGCAGTGCTAGCCCGGGACTACCTCGTAGGAGTGAGCAGTTCTTC
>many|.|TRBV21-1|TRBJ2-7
CASSTITSGRGFCEQYF
TGTGCCAGCAGCACCATTACTAGCGGGAGGGGATTTTGCGAGCAGTACTTC
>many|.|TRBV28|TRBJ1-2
CASRRTDNYGYTF
TGTGCCAGCAGGAGGACAGACAACTATGGCTACACCTTC
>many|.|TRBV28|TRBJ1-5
CAIISTGMGNQPQHF
TGTGCCATTATCAGTACAGGGATGGGCAATCAGCCCCAGCATTTT
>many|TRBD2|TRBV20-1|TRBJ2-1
CSARTSGFYNEQFF
TGCAGTGCCCGGACTAGCGGGTTCTACAATGAGCAGTTCTTC
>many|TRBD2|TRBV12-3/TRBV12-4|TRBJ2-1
CASRGAIAGGLSSYNEQFF
TGTGCCAGCAGAGGGGCTATAGCGGGAGGATTAAGCTCCTACAATGAGCAGTTCTTC
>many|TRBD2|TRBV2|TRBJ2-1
CASLIGTSDYNEQFF
TGTGCCAGCTTGATTGGGACTAGCGATTACAATGAGCAGTTCTTC
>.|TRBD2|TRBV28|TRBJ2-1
CASSLGGSSYEQFF
TGTGCCAGCAGTTTGGGGGGGAGCTCCTACGAGCAGTTCTTC
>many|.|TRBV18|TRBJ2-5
CASSPLANQETQYF
TGTGCCAGCTCACCCCTAGCGAACCAAGAGACCCAGTACTTC
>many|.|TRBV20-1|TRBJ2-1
CSAHDTSSYNEQFF
TGCAGTGCACATGACACTAGCTCCTACAATGAGCAGTTCTTC
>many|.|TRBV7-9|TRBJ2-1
CASSLSAIDEQFF
TGTGCCAGCAGCTTATCGGCTATTGATGAGCAGTTCTTC
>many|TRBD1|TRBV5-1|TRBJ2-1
CASFPGQGYNEQFF
TGCGCCAGCTTCCCGGGACAGGGATACAATGAGCAGTTCTTC
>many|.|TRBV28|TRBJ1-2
CASSSQRYGYTF
TGTGCCAGCAGCTCTCAGAGGTATGGCTACACCTTC
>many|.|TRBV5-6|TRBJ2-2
CASSLVEGGELFF
TGTGCCAGCAGCTTGGTGGAGGGCGGGGAGCTGTTTTTT
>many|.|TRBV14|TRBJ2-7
CASSHSQGIHEQYF
TGTGCCAGCAGCCACAGTCAGGGGATCCACGAGCAGTACTTC
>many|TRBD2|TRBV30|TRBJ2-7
CAWSDLGGSYEQYF
TGTGCCTGGAGTGACCTCGGGGGGTCCTACGAGCAGTACTTC
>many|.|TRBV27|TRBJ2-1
CASSASSYNEQFF
TGTGCCAGCAGTGCGAGCTCCTACAATGAGCAGTTCTTC
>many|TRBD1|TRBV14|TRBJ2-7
CASSRQGTYEQYF
TGTGCCAGCAGCCGACAGGGGACCTACGAGCAGTACTTC
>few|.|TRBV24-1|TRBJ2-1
CATSDNQGAYNEQFF
TGTGCCACCAGTGACAACCAGGGCGCCTACAATGAGCAGTTCTTC
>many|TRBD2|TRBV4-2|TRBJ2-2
CASSQVGLAGGKGELFF
TGTGCCAGCAGCCAAGTCGGCCTAGCGGGAGGGAAGGGGGAGCTGTTTTTT
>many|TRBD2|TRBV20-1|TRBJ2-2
CSASSAGGWTGELFF
TGCAGTGCTAGCTCGGCGGGAGGTTGGACCGGGGAGCTGTTTTTT
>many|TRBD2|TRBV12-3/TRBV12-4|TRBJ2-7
CASSPPQVAGGRGEQYF
TGTGCCAGCAGTCCTCCTCAGGTAGCGGGAGGGCGGGGCGAGCAGTACTTC
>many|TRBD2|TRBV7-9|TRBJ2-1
CASSFPGLAGLDEQFF
TGTGCCAGCAGCTTCCCGGGACTAGCGGGACTGGATGAGCAGTTCTTC
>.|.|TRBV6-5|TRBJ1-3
CASSSNGQPQNTIYF
TGTGCCAGCAGTTCCAATGGACAGCCCCAAAACACCATATATTTT
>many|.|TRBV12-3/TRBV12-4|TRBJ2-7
CASSFRQEFYEQYF
TGTGCCAGCAGTTTCAGACAGGAGTTCTACGAGCAGTACTTC
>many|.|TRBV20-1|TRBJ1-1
CSADRPPNTEAFF
TGCAGTGCCGATCGGCCACCTAACACTGAAGCTTTCTTT
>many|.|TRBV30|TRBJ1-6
CAWSGYRDGPLHF
TGTGCCTGGAGTGGGTACCGAGACGGCCCCCTCCACTTT
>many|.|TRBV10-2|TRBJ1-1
CASSWDFTEAFF
TGCGCCAGCAGCTGGGACTTCACTGAAGCTTTCTTT
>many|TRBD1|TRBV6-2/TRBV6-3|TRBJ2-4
CASRSRQGDWYF
TGTGCCAGCAGATCCAGACAGGGAGACTGGTACTTC
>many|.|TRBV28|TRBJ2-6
CASSLGSGANVLTF
TGTGCCAGCAGTTTAGGGTCTGGGGCCAACGTCCTGACTTTC
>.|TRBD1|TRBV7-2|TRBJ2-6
CASSFGDRGVSGANVLTF
TGTGCCAGCAGCTTCGGAGACAGGGGAGTCTCTGGGGCCAACGTCCTGACTTTC
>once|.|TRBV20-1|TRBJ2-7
CSAKRGYEQYF
TGCAGTGCTAAGAGGGGCTACGAGCAGTACTTC
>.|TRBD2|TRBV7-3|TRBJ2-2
CASSFTSGTSRELFF
TGTGCCAGCAGCTTTACTAGCGGGACCTCCCGGGAGCTGTTTTTT
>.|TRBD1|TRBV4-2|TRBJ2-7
CASSQEQGNYEQYF
TGTGCCAGCAGCCAAGAACAGGGGAACTACGAGCAGTACTTC
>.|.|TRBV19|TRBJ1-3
CATKRSWGSGNTIYF
TGTGCCACAAAGAGAAGTTGGGGATCTGGAAACACCATATATTTT
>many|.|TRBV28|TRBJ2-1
CASGKELGSYNEQFF
TGTGCCAGCGGGAAAGAGTTAGGCTCCTACAATGAGCAGTTCTTC
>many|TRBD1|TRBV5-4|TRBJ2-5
CASSWRQGGETQYF
TGTGCCAGCAGCTGGAGACAGGGGGGAGAGACCCAGTACTTC
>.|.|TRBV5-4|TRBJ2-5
CASSNQGRETQYF
TGTGCCAGCAGCAACCAGGGGAGAGAGACCCAGTACTTC
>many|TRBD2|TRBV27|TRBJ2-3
CASRTSGSMQYF
TGTGCCAGTAGGACTAGCGGGAGTATGCAGTATTTT
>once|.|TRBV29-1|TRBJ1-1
CSVESGDTEAFF
TGCAGCGTTGAATCGGGAGACACTGAAGCTTTCTTT